Sequencing of this T cell receptor beta chain was carried out in a study of a mutant IDH1 vaccine in newly diagnosed glioma. Study background: Beforehand, treatment had been radiotherapy, temozolomide, or both; the majority received both. Study results and caveats: Pseudoprogression seemed unrelated to changes in top peripheral T cell clonotypes.

Concerning this clone: Its matching antigen is unknown.

The time point: week 47, end of study. Topical imiquimod was applied with each vaccine dose, which held 300 ug of mutant IDH1 20-mer peptide. Weeks 1, 3, 5, 7, 11, 15, 19 and 23 were when patients received their eight vaccinations. Generated by immunoSEQ multiplex PCR, the TCRdb table keeps only in-frame clones and is missing some. The sample records about 56,000 clones, over 70% being singletons. The germline V and J ends were trimmed by 10 bases and 0 bases, with 16 bases remaining between them. Germline lookup yields CDR1 ENHRY and CDR2 SYGVKD. The CDR3 covers 14 residues. This chain connects TRBV10-3 to TRBJ2-7; no clear D. This TCR was recovered from a man aged 50-60 years with glioma. Material: PBMCs, obtained from a glioma patient whose treatment included an IDH1 peptide vaccine. CDR3 region: CASTADAGSYEQYF. In DNA form, the CDR3 reads TGTGCCAGCACCGCCGATGCAGGCTCCTACGAGCAGTACTTC.